Shown below are 16 T cell receptor beta chains from a single sample sequenced in a study of blood T cell repertoires in COVID-19. The repertoire was sequenced with immunoSEQ multiplex PCR; TCRdb's copy has only in-frame clones and lacks some. The table shows 200,000 to 300,000 clones, with 85% to 90% occurring only once. Sequenced material: peripheral blood. Every receptor here comes from a woman aged 40 to 49 who had recovered from COVID-19.

V gene TRBV4-2 combines with J gene TRBJ2-5; D is ambiguous. CDR3 length: 14 amino acids. Germline lookup yields CDR1 LGHNA and CDR2 YNFKEQ. V was cut by 1 base and J by 4 bases, with 10 bases left in between. The CDR3 DNA sequence: TGTGCCAGCAGCCAAGGCTCGAACATAGAGACCCAGTACTTC. Amino acid sequence: CASSQGSNIETQYF.

This rearrangement joins TRBV5-1 to TRBJ2-1; the match to TRBD1 covers 12 bases. The CDR3 runs 19 residues. In germline, CDR1 is SGHRS, CDR2 YFSETQ. J gave up 6 bases and V 0 bases, and 13 bases lay outside the gene matches. DNA of the CDR3: TGCGCCAGCAGCTTGGTGGGGATCGGGACAGGGGGCGCTGGCAATGAGCAGTTCTTC. It specifies CASSLVGIGTGGAGNEQFF.

The rearrangement links TRBV7-3 to TRBJ2-1; tentatively, D is TRBD1 (6 bases). This CDR3 contains 16 residues. V was clipped by 2 bases and J by 9 bases, with 20 bases between them. Germline assignment: CDR1 SGHTA and CDR2 FQGTGA. The CDR3 region is CASSLSTFTGNSEQFF. The CDR3 DNA reads as TGTGCCAGCAGCTTATCGACCTTTACAGGGAACAGTGAGCAGTTCTTC.

The chain employs TRBV23-1 and TRBJ2-5; D perhaps matches TRBD2 (7 bases). TRBV23-1 is an ORF for which the function is uncertain. V was trimmed by 4 bases and J by 2 bases, leaving 11 bases between them. The CDR3 has 14 residues. DNA for the CDR3: TGCGCCAGCAGTCTGGGAGGGGGTCAAGAGACCCAGTACTTC. Its translation: CASSLGGGQETQYF.

This clone was found once. This chain links TRBV28 with TRBJ2-7; D possibly corresponds to TRBD1 (6 bases). The germline V gene has CDR1 MDHEN and CDR2 SYDVKM. Trimming shortened V by 6 bases and J by 6 bases, and 12 bases separated the two germline ends. This CDR3 has 12 residues. For the CDR3, the DNA is TGTGCCAGCAGCTCGACAGGTCGCGAGCAGTACGTC. Translating gives CASSSTGREQYV.

CDR3 sequence reads: CASSSLGTGGAWREAFF. The CDR3 nucleotides read TGTGCCAGCAGTTCCCTGGGGACAGGGGGCGCCTGGAGAGAAGCTTTCTTT. This rearrangement joins TRBV28 to TRBJ1-1, with 12 bases fitting TRBD1. The CDR3 length is 17 residues. The V segment lost 4 bases and the J segment 8 bases; nucleotides outside the gene matches: 14. Germline CDR1 reads MDHEN; CDR2 reads SYDVKM.

The rearrangement joins TRBV5-4 to TRBJ1-2; a possible D gene is TRBD1 (5 bases). Trimming took off 3 bases at V and 4 bases at J, with 13 bases between the two ends. The V gene's germline CDR1 is SGHNT and CDR2 YYREEE (reference sequence). The CDR3 contains 14 residues. For the CDR3, the DNA is TGTGCCAGCAGCTGGGGCCCGGGGGGCTATGGCTACACCTTC. Residues: CASSWGPGGYGYTF.

The rearrangement uses TRBV7-2 and TRBJ1-1; perhaps TRBD1 as D (5 bases). This CDR3 is built from 14 residues. The V and J ends lost 5 bases and 3 bases respectively, with 13 bases between them. CDR1 and CDR2 (germline): SGHTA, FQGNSA. CDR3 sequence reads: CASSHPWGDTEAFF. DNA for the CDR3: TGTGCCAGCAGCCATCCCTGGGGGGACACTGAAGCTTTCTTT. Variable domain in full (rest from reference TRBV7-2 and TRBJ1-1): GAGVSQSPSNKVTEKGKDVELRCDPISGHTALYWYRQSLGQGLEFLIYFQGNSAPDKSGLPSDRFSAERTGGSVSTLTIQRTQQEDSAVYLCASSHPWGDTEAFFGQGTRLTVV.

The chain has TRBV7-2 and TRBJ1-1; TRBD1 agrees at 8 bases. Trimming removed 2 bases from V and 5 bases from J; junction bases left unmatched: 7. CDR1 and CDR2 from the germline V gene are SGHTA and FQGNSA. This CDR3 has 15 amino acids. The CDR3 DNA sequence: TGTGCCAGCAGCTTACGGGACAGGAGGGCGACTGAAGCTTTCTTT. Translation: CASSLRDRRATEAFF.

The CDR3 is CSVEEDYGYTF. The CDR3 DNA is TGCAGCGTTGAGGAGGACTATGGCTACACCTTC. This chain links TRBV29-1 with TRBJ1-2, with D uncertain. This CDR3 has 11 amino acids. CDR1 is SQVTM, CDR2 ANQGSEA, per germline. V lost 3 bases and J lost 3, with 5 bases in between.

The chain uses TRBV10-3 and TRBJ2-2; TRBD2 agrees at 8 bases. Germline-derived CDR1 and CDR2 are ENHRY and SYGVKD. CDR3 length equals 14 residues. The trim removed 6 bases at V and 5 bases at J, leaving 5 bases unmatched. Here the CDR3 DNA reads TGTGCCATCAGGGATAGCGGGGTGACCGGGGAGCTGTTTTTT. Translated, it gives CAIRDSGVTGELFF.

The chain joins TRBV7-3 to TRBJ1-1, with D possibly TRBD1 on 5 matching bases. Germline CDR1 and CDR2: SGHTA and FQGTGA. This CDR3 has 14 amino acids. V was cut by 2 bases and J by 1 base, with 8 bases left in between. The CDR3 sequence: CASSLGGWNTEAFF. The CDR3 coding sequence is TGTGCCAGCAGCTTAGGGGGGTGGAACACTGAAGCTTTCTTT.

The genes are TRBV7-2 and TRBJ2-3, with 8 bases that match TRBD2. The CDR3 length is 17 residues. Trimming at V came to 2 bases and at J to 3 bases, leaving 10 bases not matched to a gene. Germline CDR1 is SGHTA and CDR2 is FQGNSA. In DNA form, the CDR3 reads TGTGCCAGCAGCTTAAGGGCGGGAGGCAGGGGAACAGATACGCAGTATTTT. Encoded protein: CASSLRAGGRGTDTQYF.

The rearrangement uses TRBV6-2 or TRBV6-3 and TRBJ2-7; D unclear. The germline CDR1 and CDR2 sequences are MNHEY and SVGEGT. The CDR3 loop spans 13 amino acids. Between the trimmed V and J ends, which lost 6 bases and 4 bases, there was a span of 13 bases. The CDR3 loop is CASSPANQYEQYV. CDR3 bases: TGTGCCAGCAGCCCCGCCAATCAGTACGAGCAGTACGTC.

This clone turned up a few times. The chain uses TRBV3-1 (or the pseudogene TRBV3-2) and TRBJ1-5; a possible D gene is TRBD1 (6 bases). V lost 4 bases and J 5 bases, leaving 15 bases between the germline ends. CDR3 length: 15 residues. Germline CDR1 is LGHDT and CDR2 is YNNKEL (reference sequence). This chain's CDR3 is CASSPLGGADQPQHF. CDR3 DNA: TGTGCCAGCAGCCCCCTGGGGGGGGCGGATCAGCCCCAGCATTTT.

The gene calls are TRBV2 and TRBJ2-5, with D possibly TRBD2 on 5 matching bases. Germline CDR1 and CDR2: SNHLY and FYNNEI. This CDR3 comprises 11 residues. The germline V and J ends were trimmed by 7 bases and 7 bases, with 10 bases remaining between them. CDR3 protein: CASTGMGTQYF. For the CDR3, the DNA is TGTGCCAGCACCGGGATGGGGACCCAGTACTTC. Using reference TRBV2 and TRBJ2-5 for the parts outside the CDR3, the full variable domain is EPEVTQTPSHQVTQMGQEVILRCVPISNHLYFYWYRQILGQKVEFLVSFYNNEISEKSEIFDDQFSVERPDGSNFTLKIRSTKLEDSAMYFCASTGMGTQYFGPGTRLLVL.